Each of the 31 T cell receptor beta chains below was sequenced from the same sample in a study of cytomegalovirus exposure and HLA in healthy donors. Use of 60 Vbeta and 13 Jbeta primers characterized the PCR. Sequencing was performed with immunoSEQ multiplex PCR; in TCRdb, only in-frame clones are kept and a portion is missing. The repertoire holds some 150,000 clones, with around three quarters as singletons. Sequencing used PBMCs. The receptors originated from a young woman in good health and CMV-seropositive.

This chain joins TRBV28 and TRBJ2-7, with D tentatively TRBD1 (6 bases). The germline gives CDR1 MDHEN, CDR2 SYDVKM. The CDR3 covers 17 residues. V was pared by 6 bases and J by 0 bases, with 21 bases between. This CDR3 is CASSSTRWGLSSYEQYF. CDR3 DNA: TGTGCCAGCAGCTCTACCCGTTGGGGGCTATCCTCCTACGAGCAGTACTTC.

The chain's CDR3 is CAWRSGGRNEQFF. The DNA for the CDR3 is TGTGCCTGGAGATCGGGAGGGCGCAATGAGCAGTTCTTC. This chain connects TRBV30 to TRBJ2-1; 8 bases line up with TRBD2. The CDR3 covers 13 residues. V was clipped by 3 bases and J by 6 bases; unmatched bases: 4. The V gene's germline CDR1 is GTSNPN and CDR2 SVGIG (reference sequence).

V usage is TRBV27 and J usage is TRBJ1-4, with 7 bases lining up with TRBD1. Germline-derived CDR1 and CDR2 are MNHEY and SMNVEV (reference sequence). This CDR3 region has 19 residues. The V segment lost 7 bases and the J segment 0 bases; nucleotides outside the gene matches: 17. As DNA, the CDR3 is TGTGCCAGCACATCCCGACAGGGCATGCGTGGCGCAACTAATGAAAAACTGTTTTTT. This translates into CASTSRQGMRGATNEKLFF.

In its sample, this clone was seen a few times. J is TRBJ1-1 and V is TRBV12-5; D gene unclear. V lost 4 bases to trimming and J lost 5 bases, with 11 bases between them. The CDR3 is 13 residues long. The germline V gene encodes CDR1 LGHNT and CDR2 FRNRAP. CDR3 coding DNA: TGTGCTAGTGGTTGGAAGGGAGGGACTGAAGCTTTCTTT. This codes for CASGWKGGTEAFF.

As regards this clone: The same CDR3 arises from other DNA sequences in this sample as well. This chain connects TRBV2 to TRBJ2-5; D is unresolved. Trimming took 6 bases from V and 1 from J, leaving 9 bases between them. This CDR3 has 13 amino acids. Germline lookup yields CDR1 SNHLY and CDR2 FYNNEI. The CDR3 bases are TGTGCCAGCAGGCGAGAGCCCCAAGAGACCCAGTACTTC. Protein product: CASRREPQETQYF.

CDR3 in amino acids: CASSFRLTLNEQFF. CDR3 bases: TGTGCCAGCAGTTTCCGACTGACTCTGAATGAGCAGTTCTTC. This sequence joins TRBV2 and TRBJ2-1; D not certain. The CDR3 has 14 residues. The V gene lost 5 bases and the J gene lost 7 bases, with 15 bases spanning the gap. Germline V gene lookup returns CDR1 SNHLY and CDR2 FYNNEI.

V usage is TRBV5-1 and J usage is TRBJ2-1; 8 positions match TRBD1. The CDR3 covers 15 residues. Germline loops: CDR1 SGHRS, CDR2 YFSETQ. V was pared by 3 bases and J by 4 bases, with 6 bases of the junction left unmatched. CDR3 sequence: CASSYRTGQYNEQFF. CDR3 coding DNA: TGCGCCAGCAGCTACCGGACAGGGCAATACAATGAGCAGTTCTTC.

A few counts support this clone. This chain links TRBV7-9 with TRBJ2-3; TRBD2 aligns across 7 bases. The germline V gene has CDR1 SEHNR and CDR2 FQNEAQ (reference sequence). Trimming at V came to 4 bases and at J to 3 bases, leaving 7 bases not matched to a gene. This CDR3 is 15 amino acids long. This CDR3 is CASSSFGRGTDTQYF. In DNA, the CDR3 is TGTGCCAGCAGCTCGTTCGGGCGGGGGACAGATACGCAGTATTTT. The full variable domain, its missing parts supplied by reference TRBV7-9 and TRBJ2-3, is DTGVSQNPRHKITKRGQNVTFRCDPISEHNRLYWYRQTLGQGPEFLTYFQNEAQLEKSRLLSDRFSAERPKGSFSTLEIQRTEQGDSAMYLCASSSFGRGTDTQYFGPGTRLTVL.

The J gene is TRBJ1-1, the V gene TRBV10-1; possible D gene TRBD1, 6 bases. The V end lost 4 bases, the J end lost 0 bases, and 12 bases lay between the germline ends. Per the germline V gene, CDR1 is WNHNN and CDR2 is SYGVQD (reference sequence). The CDR3 is 15 amino acids. CDR3 protein: CASSVGGSMNTEAFF. The CDR3 DNA follows: TGCGCCAGCAGTGTTGGGGGCTCCATGAACACTGAAGCTTTCTTT.

The CDR3 DNA reads as TGTGCCAGCAGGGGGACAGGGATATTATACGAGCAGTACTTC. Translation gives CASRGTGILYEQYF. The chain couples TRBV7-9 to TRBJ2-7; the match to TRBD1 covers 9 bases. The germline gives CDR1 SEHNR, CDR2 FQNEAQ (reference sequence). V gave up 6 bases and J gave up 4 bases; unmatched junction bases: 7. The length of the CDR3 is 14 residues.

V usage is TRBV28 and J usage is TRBJ1-3; TRBD1 might be the D (5 bases). V was pared by 5 bases and J by 3 bases, with 17 bases between. The CDR3 is made up of 16 amino acids. Germline lookup yields CDR1 MDHEN and CDR2 SYDVKM. The CDR3 DNA sequence: TGTGCCAGCAGTGCGACCATGGGGCCGGGTGGAAACACCATATATTTT. This codes for CASSATMGPGGNTIYF.

This clone was seen more than once but under ten times. This chain links TRBV11-2 with TRBJ1-2; the D gene is possibly TRBD1 (5 bases). The CDR3 spans 16 residues. Trimming left V 0 bases short and J 4 bases short, with 15 bases between. Germline V gives CDR1 SGHAT, CDR2 FQNNGV. The CDR3 region is CASSLDWGRVSYGYTF. As DNA, the CDR3 is TGTGCCAGCAGCTTAGATTGGGGCAGGGTCAGCTATGGCTACACCTTC.

J is TRBJ2-1 and V is TRBV27; 7 bases map to TRBD1. Trimming at V came to 4 bases and at J to 1 base, leaving 4 bases not matched to a gene. This CDR3 comprises 15 residues. Germline CDR1 and CDR2: MNHEY and SMNVEV (reference sequence). The chain's CDR3 is CASSYSTGSYNEQFF. The CDR3, as DNA: TGTGCCAGCAGTTACTCGACAGGGTCCTACAATGAGCAGTTCTTC.

The J gene is TRBJ1-2, the V gene TRBV5-6, with 9 bases matching TRBD1. Germline values: CDR1 SGHDT, CDR2 YYEEEE. There are 15 residues in the CDR3. With 1 base clipped from V and 2 bases from J, the junction kept 3 bases outside the gene matches. The CDR3 coding sequence is TGTGCCAGCAGCTTGACAGGGGGCGCGAACTATGGCTACACCTTC. Translation gives CASSLTGGANYGYTF.

The chain recombines TRBV27 with TRBJ2-1; 7 bases map to TRBD1. The germline CDR1 and CDR2 sequences are MNHEY and SMNVEV (reference sequence). The CDR3 totals 15 residues. V lost 6 bases and J lost 8; bases outside the gene matches: 13. CDR3 coding DNA: TGTGCCAGCAGACTCCGACAGGGTTTCTCGTATGAGCAGTTCTTC. Residues: CASRLRQGFSYEQFF.

The gene calls are TRBV7-8 and TRBJ2-7; 7 bases line up with TRBD1. The CDR3 loop spans 15 amino acids. Germline CDR1 SGHVS, CDR2 FQNEAQ. Trimming cost V 6 bases and J 0 bases; bases outside gene matches: 8. The CDR3 spells CASSGPGQSSYEQYF. The CDR3 DNA sequence: TGTGCCAGCAGTGGCCCGGGACAGAGCTCCTACGAGCAGTACTTC.

This chain connects TRBV30 to TRBJ1-2, with 8 bases fitting TRBD1. CDR1 is GTSNPN and CDR2 is SVGIG in the germline V gene (reference sequence). V shed 4 bases, J shed 7 bases, and the junction held 11 bases outside the gene matches. This CDR3 is 14 amino acids long. CDR3 nucleotides: TGTGCCTGGACCCTACGGACAGGGTTGGTTGGCTACACCTTC. It codes for CAWTLRTGLVGYTF.

This chain uses TRBV7-9 with TRBJ1-1, with D perhaps matching TRBD1 (6 bases). CDR3 length equals 15 residues. In germline, CDR1 is SEHNR, CDR2 FQNEAQ (reference sequence). Trimming took off 1 base at V and 4 bases at J, with 13 bases between the two ends. The CDR3 sequence: CASSLVTGMSTEAFF. CDR3 nucleotides: TGTGCCAGCAGCTTAGTTACAGGGATGAGCACTGAAGCTTTCTTT.

The genes are TRBV5-4 and TRBJ2-2; TRBD1 is a possible D gene (6 bases). V was cut by 2 bases and J by 6 bases, with 20 bases left in between. Per the germline V gene, CDR1 is SGHNT and CDR2 is YYREEE (reference sequence). The CDR3 is 17 residues long. The DNA for the CDR3 is TGTGCCAGCAGCTTTGGACAGTTCAGGTTGAGTCCCGGGGAGCTGTTTTTT. Its protein is CASSFGQFRLSPGELFF.

The genes are TRBV9 and TRBJ2-2; possible D gene TRBD2, 6 bases. Germline-derived CDR1 and CDR2 are SGDLS and YYNGEE. The V end lost 0 bases, the J end lost 3 bases, and 9 bases lay between the germline ends. The CDR3 length is 15 residues. The CDR3, as DNA: TGTGCCAGCAGCGTAGCTCCTAGCGACACCGGGGAGCTGTTTTTT. Translation gives CASSVAPSDTGELFF.

This chain connects TRBV10-1 to TRBJ1-1; 9 bases are a match to TRBD1. Germline CDR1 WNHNN, CDR2 SYGVQD (reference sequence). The J segment lost 5 bases and the V segment lost 4 bases, leaving 8 bases of the junction unmatched. CDR3 size: 15 residues. CDR3 in DNA: TGCGCCAGCAGTGGAACGGACAGGGGTTTTACTGAAGCTTTCTTT. It specifies CASSGTDRGFTEAFF.

This sequence joins TRBV7-2 and TRBJ1-5, with D possibly matching TRBD1 (5 bases). V was cut by 5 bases and J by 6 bases, with 14 bases left in between. The CDR3 contains 14 residues. Germline CDR1 reads SGHTA; CDR2 reads FQGNSA. The CDR3 sequence: CASSLSGQSQPQHF. The CDR3 DNA sequence: TGTGCCAGCAGCCTTTCAGGGCAGAGTCAGCCCCAGCATTTT.

V usage is TRBV28 and J usage is TRBJ1-2; D unresolved. V gave up 6 bases and J gave up 5 bases, with 22 bases separating them. CDR3 length equals 16 residues. CDR1 and CDR2 (germline): MDHEN, SYDVKM. CDR3 region: CASSQFSAQTGYGYTF. The CDR3 coding sequence is TGTGCCAGCAGCCAATTTTCCGCCCAGACGGGGTATGGCTACACCTTC.

The CDR3, as DNA: TGTGCCAGCAGCACCCTCTATATCGAGCAGTACTTC. Translating gives CASSTLYIEQYF. This chain links TRBV7-2 with TRBJ2-7; D gene ambiguous. V was clipped by 5 bases and J by 6 bases, with 11 bases between them. The V gene's germline CDR1 is SGHTA and CDR2 FQGNSA. The CDR3 has 12 amino acids.

The chain has TRBV5-8 and TRBJ2-5; D is undetermined. The germline V gene encodes CDR1 SGHTS and CDR2 YDEGEE. The CDR3 totals 13 residues. Trimming cost V 2 bases and J 5 bases, with 10 bases left between them. This CDR3 is CASSFPGMETQYF. The DNA for the CDR3 is TGTGCCAGCAGCTTCCCCGGTATGGAGACCCAGTACTTC.

The DNA of the CDR3 is TGCGCCAGCAGAAGAGAACAGGGGGCAAACTGGCTCTCTGGGGCCAACGTCCTGACTTTC. It codes for CASRREQGANWLSGANVLTF. This sequence joins TRBV5-1 and TRBJ2-6; 9 positions agree with TRBD1. The ends lost 5 bases at V and 0 bases at J; junction bases unmatched: 15. The germline V gene has CDR1 SGHRS and CDR2 YFSETQ. The CDR3 runs to 20 residues.

The chain couples TRBV9 to TRBJ2-1; TRBD2 agrees at 9 bases. Germline loops: CDR1 SGDLS, CDR2 YYNGEE. The CDR3 is 18 amino acids. Trimming at V came to 1 base and at J to 2 bases, leaving 10 bases not matched to a gene. CDR3 amino acids: CASSVNRKAGGTYNEQFF. The CDR3 DNA reads TGTGCCAGCAGCGTAAATCGGAAGGCGGGAGGGACCTACAATGAGCAGTTCTTC.

In the case of this clone: At one boundary the junction diverges from the germline segment, which might be a read error. This rearrangement joins TRBV5-4 to TRBJ2-5; no firm D call. This CDR3 is built from 13 residues. Per the germline V gene, CDR1 is SGHNT and CDR2 is YYREEE (reference sequence). CDR3 DNA: TGTGCCACCATAGGCGGTACGAAAGAGGCCCAGTACTTC. It specifies CATIGGTKEAQYF.

V gene TRBV28 combines with J gene TRBJ1-2; 10 nucleotides match TRBD1. This CDR3 region has 15 residues. The J segment lost 7 bases and the V segment lost 5 bases, leaving 10 bases of the junction unmatched. Germline-derived CDR1 and CDR2 are MDHEN and SYDVKM. This CDR3 reads CASSQNRDRGSGYTF. The CDR3 region has the DNA TGTGCCAGCAGTCAAAACCGGGACAGGGGATCTGGCTACACCTTC.

Comment on this clone: An end of the junction differs from the germline gene, which may be a read error. V and J are TRBV7-9 and TRBJ2-7; 8 bases map to TRBD1. Looked up from germline, CDR1 is SEHNR and CDR2 is FQNEAQ (reference sequence). The CDR3 runs 16 residues. CDR3 loop: CSSSVDRGALRYEQYF. The DNA for the CDR3 is TGTTCCAGCAGCGTTGACAGGGGCGCTCTTCGCTACGAGCAGTACTTC.

In its sample, this clone was seen once. The rearrangement joins TRBV7-2 to TRBJ2-7; the D gene is possibly TRBD1 (7 bases). In germline, CDR1 is SGHTA, CDR2 FQGNSA. V was clipped by 0 bases and J by 2 bases, with 17 bases between them. CDR3 length: 17 residues. CDR3 sequence reads: CASSLAAQGTGAYEQYF. CDR3 nucleotides: TGTGCCAGCAGCTTAGCGGCACAGGGGACGGGGGCCTACGAGCAGTACTTC.